A selection of T cell receptor beta chains follows, all from one sample in a study of T cell changes during pregnancy in multiple sclerosis. TCRdb keeps only in-frame clones here, not all; method: immunoSEQ multiplex PCR. The sample consists of some 28,000 clones, around 90% of them appearing once. Sample: CD4+ T cells from peripheral blood mononuclear cells, taken in the first trimester of pregnancy. The receptors derive from a female donor with multiple sclerosis, enrolled in a pregnancy study. The CDR3 runs from the conserved cysteine through the conserved F or W. A D gene is named only where the DNA matches it firmly. Rows give clone size only sometimes, using once, few, many, or a class for an expanded clone.

- | TRBJ2-7 | - | TRBV28 | CASSRLGSVTYEQYF | TGTGCCAGCAGCCGACTGGGTAGCGTCACGTACGAGCAGTACTTC
- | TRBJ2-7 | - | TRBV6-1 | CASSGPPGHLGYEQYF | TGTGCCAGCAGTGGGCCCCCGGGACACCTGGGATACGAGCAGTACTTC
- | TRBJ1-1 | - | TRBV11-1 | CASSLGGWGRQTEAFF | TGTGCCAGCAGCTTAGGGGGCTGGGGGCGGCAAACTGAAGCTTTCTTT
- | TRBJ2-2 | - | TRBV18 | CASSPSGLVTGELFF | TGTGCCAGCTCACCATCCGGACTTGTCACCGGGGAGCTGTTTTTT
- | TRBJ1-5 | - | TRBV7-6 | CASSLANNQPQHF | TGTGCCAGCAGCTTAGCTAACAATCAGCCCCAGCATTTT
- | TRBJ2-7 | - | TRBV19 | CASSATQGYEQYF | TGTGCCAGTAGTGCGACGCAGGGCTACGAGCAGTACTTC
- | TRBJ2-5 | TRBD2 | TRBV5-1 | CASSPGGGQETQYF | TGCGCCAGCAGCCCGGGGGGGGGACAAGAGACCCAGTACTTC
once | TRBJ2-4 | - | TRBV5-4 | CASSRDTGSKNIQYF | TGTGCCAGCAGCAGGGATACAGGGTCCAAAAACATTCAGTACTTC
- | TRBJ1-3 | - | TRBV7-9 | CASSWPGHAGNTIYF | TGTGCCAGCAGCTGGCCGGGACACGCTGGAAACACCATATATTTT
- | TRBJ1-4 | - | TRBV4-2 | CASSHGSGYEKLFF | TGTGCCAGCAGCCACGGGTCGGGGTATGAAAAACTGTTTTTT
- | TRBJ1-1 | - | TRBV7-9 | CASSLWGSLSEAFF | TGTGCCAGCAGCTTATGGGGCAGTTTAAGTGAAGCTTTCTTT
- | TRBJ2-7 | TRBD1 | TRBV11-1 | CASRGQGAREQYF | TGTGCCAGCAGGGGACAGGGGGCCAGAGAGCAGTACTTC
- | TRBJ2-7 | TRBD2 | TRBV4-3 | CASSQSGLAGGTYEQYF | TGCGCCAGCAGCCAATCCGGACTAGCGGGGGGGACCTACGAGCAGTACTTC
- | TRBJ2-7 | - | TRBV6-5 | CASSTANRYEQYF | TGTGCCAGCAGTACCGCGAACAGGTACGAGCAGTACTTC
- | TRBJ1-6 | TRBD1 | TRBV6-5 | CASSYSGTGLNSPLHF | TGTGCCAGCAGTTACTCAGGGACAGGGTTGAATTCACCCCTCCACTTT
- | TRBJ2-3 | - | TRBV15 | CATSREVGARDTQYF | TGTGCCACCAGCAGAGAGGTGGGAGCCAGAGATACGCAGTATTTT
- | TRBJ2-7 | - | TRBV5-5 | CASSLQGMSYEQYF | TGTGCCAGCAGCTTGCAGGGGATGTCCTACGAGCAGTACTTC
- | TRBJ1-2 | - | TRBV7-9 | CASSFWQGMGGYTF | TGTGCCAGCAGCTTTTGGCAGGGGATGGGCGGCTACACCTTC
- | TRBJ2-7 | TRBD1 | TRBV2 | CASSGAPGQGAYEQYF | TGTGCCAGCAGTGGGGCACCGGGACAGGGGGCTTACGAGCAGTACTTC
once | TRBJ2-3 | TRBD2 | TRBV10-2 | CASRLAGDQDTQYF | TGCGCCAGTCGACTAGCGGGGGACCAAGATACGCAGTATTTT
- | TRBJ1-6 | - | TRBV5-4 | CASSPAPGYNSPLHF | TGTGCCAGCAGCCCGGCCCCCGGGTATAATTCACCCCTCCACTTT
- | TRBJ1-1 | - | TRBV28 | CATSFPPRDRVNTEAFF | TGTGCCACCTCCTTCCCCCCTCGTGACAGAGTTAACACTGAAGCTTTCTTT
medium-sized | TRBJ1-5 | TRBD1 | TRBV30 | CDTGGSQPQHF | TGTGACACAGGGGGCAGTCAGCCCCAGCATTTT
- | TRBJ2-2 | - | TRBV5-8 | CASSLGVLVSGELFF | TGTGCCAGCAGCTTGGGAGTTTTGGTTTCCGGGGAGCTGTTTTTT
- | TRBJ2-1 | - | TRBV14 | CASSRSRGDEQFF | TGTGCCAGCAGCCGCTCCAGGGGTGATGAGCAGTTCTTC
- | TRBJ1-6 | - | TRBV2 | CASTGNSPLHF | TGTGCCAGCACGGGGAACTCACCCCTCCACTTT
- | TRBJ1-1 | - | TRBV6-1 | CASSEGQGMNTEAFF | TGTGCCAGCAGTGAGGGGCAGGGGATGAACACTGAAGCTTTCTTT
few | TRBJ2-2 | - | TRBV6-4 | CASTRNHSGELFF | TGTGCCAGCACTCGAAACCACAGCGGGGAGCTGTTTTTT
- | TRBJ2-7 | TRBD2 | TRBV7-2 | CASSLEKGWRGEYEQYF | TGTGCCAGCAGCTTAGAAAAAGGCTGGCGGGGGGAATACGAGCAGTACTTC